These T cell receptor beta chains were read from a single sample in a study of T-cell reconstitution after alpha-beta-depleted transplantation in children. One entry per CDR3 protein results from TCRdb running MiXCR on the PCR reads. Of fewer than 550,000 distinct CDR3 sequences listed, roughly 17% are singletons. The sample was PBMCs, mostly from graft donor cells, taken 360 days after TCRalphabeta/CD19-depleted stem cell transplant. The receptors stem from a boy in the first two years of life who had a stem cell transplant for Wiskott-Aldrich syndrome, so the T cells may come from the graft donor. CDR3s include the opening cysteine and the closing phenylalanine or tryptophan. D genes are given only for firm matches. The listing skips clone size in some rows; elsewhere it reads once, few, many or a size class.

d_call: .; j_call: TRBJ1-1; clone_size: few; v_call: TRBV7-8; cdr3_nt: TGTGCCAGCAGCTTAGCCTACACGAACACTGAAGCTTTCTTT; cdr3_aa: CASSLAYTNTEAFF
d_call: .; j_call: TRBJ2-2; clone_size: .; v_call: TRBV6-1; cdr3_nt: TGTGCCAGCAGTGAAGCTCCCAGATACACCGGGGAGCTGTTTTTT; cdr3_aa: CASSEAPRYTGELFF
d_call: .; j_call: TRBJ2-3; clone_size: .; v_call: TRBV7-2; cdr3_nt: TGTGCCAGCAGCTTAGCGCTCCGTCTTGATACGCAGTATTTT; cdr3_aa: CASSLALRLDTQYF
d_call: .; j_call: TRBJ2-1; clone_size: few; v_call: TRBV24-1; cdr3_nt: TGTGCCACCAGTGGACGTGCCGGGGGCGCGTACAATGAGCAGTTCTTC; cdr3_aa: CATSGRAGGAYNEQFF
d_call: TRBD2; j_call: TRBJ2-3; clone_size: few; v_call: TRBV24-1; cdr3_nt: TGTGCCACCAGTCCCAGACTAGCGGGATTAACAGATACGCAGTATTTT; cdr3_aa: CATSPRLAGLTDTQYF
d_call: .; j_call: TRBJ2-1; clone_size: .; v_call: TRBV9; cdr3_nt: TGTGCCAGCAGCGTAGCTCCCCAGCCATACCCCAATGAGCAGTTCTTC; cdr3_aa: CASSVAPQPYPNEQFF
d_call: .; j_call: TRBJ2-3; clone_size: many; v_call: TRBV28; cdr3_nt: TGTGCCAGCACACCTAGCGCAGGCACAGATACGCAGTATTTT; cdr3_aa: CASTPSAGTDTQYF
d_call: TRBD1; j_call: TRBJ1-5; clone_size: .; v_call: TRBV30; cdr3_nt: TGTGCCTGGAGTGGACAGGGGAGTCAGCCCCAGCATTTT; cdr3_aa: CAWSGQGSQPQHF
d_call: .; j_call: TRBJ2-3; clone_size: many; v_call: TRBV7-2; cdr3_nt: TGTGCCAGCAGCTTAAAGCCGTACATTGGAGATACGCAGTATTTT; cdr3_aa: CASSLKPYIGDTQYF
d_call: .; j_call: TRBJ1-2; clone_size: few; v_call: TRBV11-2; cdr3_nt: TGTGCCAGCAGTTTAGACTTTAACTATGGCTACACCTTC; cdr3_aa: CASSLDFNYGYTF
d_call: TRBD2; j_call: TRBJ2-7; clone_size: .; v_call: TRBV11-3; cdr3_nt: TGTGCCAGCAGCTCCGTGGGTAGCGGGAGGGCCTACGAGCAGTACTTC; cdr3_aa: CASSSVGSGRAYEQYF
d_call: TRBD1; j_call: TRBJ1-1; clone_size: .; v_call: TRBV4-3; cdr3_nt: TGCGCCAGCAGCCAAGTTGGGACAGGGGGGTCTGAAGCTTTCTTT; cdr3_aa: CASSQVGTGGSEAFF
d_call: TRBD2; j_call: TRBJ2-1; clone_size: few; v_call: TRBV6-2/TRBV6-3; cdr3_nt: TGTGCCAGCGGGACTATCCCCACGTGGCTATCTGAGCAGTTCTTC; cdr3_aa: CASGTIPTWLSEQFF
d_call: .; j_call: TRBJ1-1; clone_size: .; v_call: TRBV12-3/TRBV12-4; cdr3_nt: TGTGCCAGCAGTTTAGGTAGAGGCAGTGTCTTGGCTTTCTTT; cdr3_aa: CASSLGRGSVLAFF
d_call: .; j_call: TRBJ2-3; clone_size: .; v_call: TRBV28; cdr3_nt: TGTGCCAGCAGCTTTGGAATTTTAAAGGGTACGCAGTATTTT; cdr3_aa: CASSFGILKGTQYF
d_call: .; j_call: TRBJ2-7; clone_size: many; v_call: TRBV5-6; cdr3_nt: TGTGCCAGCAGTAGGGATCTCTACGAGCAGTACTTC; cdr3_aa: CASSRDLYEQYF
d_call: .; j_call: TRBJ1-2; clone_size: .; v_call: TRBV24-1; cdr3_nt: TGTGCCACCAGTGAGCCGGGACCGAACTATGGCTACACCTTC; cdr3_aa: CATSEPGPNYGYTF
d_call: .; j_call: TRBJ2-1; clone_size: few; v_call: TRBV29-1; cdr3_nt: TGCAGCGTTGCCCGGGACACGCAGACCTACAATGAGCAGTTCTTC; cdr3_aa: CSVARDTQTYNEQFF
d_call: TRBD1; j_call: TRBJ2-3; clone_size: few; v_call: TRBV29-1; cdr3_nt: TGCAGCGTCCTCTCCGACAGGGCCCTCACAGATACGCAGTATTTT; cdr3_aa: CSVLSDRALTDTQYF
d_call: .; j_call: TRBJ2-1; clone_size: few; v_call: TRBV6-1; cdr3_nt: TGTGCCAGCAGTGAACAGCGGAGCTCCTACAATGAGCAGTTCTTC; cdr3_aa: CASSEQRSSYNEQFF
d_call: TRBD2; j_call: TRBJ2-1; clone_size: few; v_call: TRBV29-1; cdr3_nt: TGCAGCGTTGAAGCATCCGGGACTAGCGGGATTTACAATGAGCAGTTCTTC; cdr3_aa: CSVEASGTSGIYNEQFF
d_call: TRBD1; j_call: TRBJ2-3; clone_size: few; v_call: TRBV29-1; cdr3_nt: TGCAGCGTTGACCGACAGGGGAGAGCAGATACGCAGTATTTT; cdr3_aa: CSVDRQGRADTQYF
d_call: .; j_call: TRBJ1-1; clone_size: few; v_call: TRBV6-1; cdr3_nt: TGTGCCAGCACTCGGACAGTGAACACTGAAGCTTTCTTT; cdr3_aa: CASTRTVNTEAFF
d_call: .; j_call: TRBJ1-5; clone_size: .; v_call: TRBV12-3/TRBV12-4; cdr3_nt: TGTGCCAGCAGTACCCAGGGGAATCAGCCCCAGCATTTT; cdr3_aa: CASSTQGNQPQHF
d_call: TRBD1; j_call: TRBJ2-4; clone_size: few; v_call: TRBV29-1; cdr3_nt: TGCAGCGTTGCACCGACAGGGGCCAAAAACATTCAGTACTTC; cdr3_aa: CSVAPTGAKNIQYF
d_call: .; j_call: TRBJ2-1; clone_size: .; v_call: TRBV20-1; cdr3_nt: TGCAGTGCTAGAGAAGCAGGGAAAGAGCAGTTCTTC; cdr3_aa: CSAREAGKEQFF
d_call: TRBD2; j_call: TRBJ2-1; clone_size: .; v_call: TRBV10-1; cdr3_nt: TGCGCCAGCAGCGGGCGGACTAGCGCACACAATGAGCAGTTCTTC; cdr3_aa: CASSGRTSAHNEQFF
d_call: .; j_call: TRBJ2-7; clone_size: few; v_call: TRBV5-5; cdr3_nt: TGTGCCAGCAGCTTGGGAGGGGGATCCTTTTCCTACGAGCAGTACTTC; cdr3_aa: CASSLGGGSFSYEQYF
d_call: .; j_call: TRBJ1-6; clone_size: .; v_call: TRBV18; cdr3_nt: TGTGCCAGCTCACCGGGAGAGAGTTTACCCCTCCACTTT; cdr3_aa: CASSPGESLPLHF
d_call: .; j_call: TRBJ2-1; clone_size: few; v_call: TRBV2; cdr3_nt: TGTGCCAGCAGCCTGACGGGGTCCAATGAGCAGTTCTTC; cdr3_aa: CASSLTGSNEQFF
d_call: TRBD1; j_call: TRBJ2-1; clone_size: .; v_call: TRBV20-1; cdr3_nt: TGCAGTGCCCGGACAGGTTTCTACAATGAGCAGTTCTTC; cdr3_aa: CSARTGFYNEQFF
d_call: .; j_call: TRBJ2-7; clone_size: .; v_call: TRBV12-3/TRBV12-4; cdr3_nt: TGTGCCAGCAGCGCCGGATGGCTCGAGCAGTACTTC; cdr3_aa: CASSAGWLEQYF
d_call: .; j_call: TRBJ1-1; clone_size: .; v_call: TRBV4-1; cdr3_nt: TGCGCCAGCAGCCAAGATGGGCCAGGGGAAGCGATGAACACTGAAGCTTTCTTT; cdr3_aa: CASSQDGPGEAMNTEAFF
d_call: .; j_call: TRBJ2-3; clone_size: .; v_call: TRBV12-3/TRBV12-4; cdr3_nt: TGTGCCAGCAGTTTTCTTGGTGGCACAGATACGCAGTATTTT; cdr3_aa: CASSFLGGTDTQYF
d_call: .; j_call: TRBJ1-5; clone_size: few; v_call: TRBV12-3/TRBV12-4; cdr3_nt: TGTGCCAGCAGTTTTGTGGACGATCAGCCCCAGCATTTT; cdr3_aa: CASSFVDDQPQHF
d_call: TRBD2; j_call: TRBJ2-5; clone_size: .; v_call: TRBV28; cdr3_nt: TGTGCCAGCAGGGAAGCGGGGGGGGGAGAGACCCAGTACTTC; cdr3_aa: CASREAGGGETQYF
d_call: .; j_call: TRBJ2-4; clone_size: few; v_call: TRBV10-3; cdr3_nt: TGTGCCATCAGTGAGTTGGAGGGCGGCAAAAACATTCAGTACTTC; cdr3_aa: CAISELEGGKNIQYF
d_call: .; j_call: TRBJ1-3; clone_size: .; v_call: TRBV28; cdr3_nt: TGTGCCAGCAGTTTTAAGGGTTGGTTCGGAAACACCATATATTTT; cdr3_aa: CASSFKGWFGNTIYF
d_call: .; j_call: TRBJ2-1; clone_size: .; v_call: TRBV20-1; cdr3_nt: TGCAGTGCTAGACCCCGGACAGCTGAGCAGTTCTTC; cdr3_aa: CSARPRTAEQFF
d_call: .; j_call: TRBJ1-1; clone_size: few; v_call: TRBV5-1; cdr3_nt: TGCGCCAGCAGCTTGGTGGGTAACGGGGACACTGAAGCTTTCTTT; cdr3_aa: CASSLVGNGDTEAFF